These 6 T cell receptor beta chains were sequenced from one sample in a study of blood T cell repertoires in COVID-19. The protocol was immunoSEQ multiplex PCR, while the TCRdb copy is restricted to in-frame clones and leaves out a portion. The table lists about 220,000 clones, around 82% of them singletons. Sample: peripheral blood. The source of these receptors is a woman in her 70s with acute or convalescent COVID-19.

This chain joins TRBV19 and TRBJ1-3; the D gene is possibly TRBD1 (6 bases). The CDR3 consists of 15 residues. The V gene lost 2 bases and the J gene lost 0 bases, with 8 bases spanning the gap. CDR1 and CDR2 from the germline V gene are LNHDA and SQIVND (reference sequence). The CDR3 DNA reads TGTGCCAGTAGTATACAACAGGGCTCTGGAAACACCATATATTTT. It yields the protein CASSIQQGSGNTIYF.

The chain links TRBV3-1 (or the pseudogene TRBV3-2) to TRBJ2-2, with TRBD2 identical over 7 bases. J was trimmed by 1 base and V by 0 bases; bases with no gene match: 2. The V gene's germline CDR1 is LGHDT and CDR2 YNNKEL (reference sequence). The CDR3 has 16 residues. Here the CDR3 reads CASSQEPSGNTGELFF. The CDR3 DNA sequence: TGTGCCAGCAGCCAAGAGCCTAGCGGGAACACCGGGGAGCTGTTTTTT.

This chain connects TRBV10-3 to TRBJ1-4, with 7 bases fitting TRBD1. The CDR3 spans 14 residues. Germline trimming cut 8 bases from V and 7 bases from J; bases unmatched to any gene: 10. Germline V gene lookup returns CDR1 ENHRY and CDR2 SYGVKD. As DNA, the CDR3 is TGTGCCATCTCCCGGGACAGAGAAAGTGAAAAACTGTTTTTT. Translation: CAISRDRESEKLFF.

The J gene is TRBJ1-1, the V gene TRBV30, with unresolved D. The CDR3 is made up of 11 amino acids. Germline assignment: CDR1 GTSNPN and CDR2 SVGIG (reference sequence). Trimming removed 0 bases from V and 8 bases from J, with 7 bases in between. CDR3 in amino acids: CAWSVAREAFF. Here the CDR3 DNA reads TGTGCCTGGAGTGTAGCGAGAGAAGCTTTCTTT.

The rearrangement links TRBV7-9 to TRBJ2-3; TRBD2 agrees at 8 bases. V lost 3 bases and J lost 6; bases outside the gene matches: 11. The CDR3 is made up of 16 amino acids. Germline V lookup: CDR1 SEHNR, CDR2 FQNEAQ (reference sequence). The CDR3: CASSFKPGGPGDTQYF. The CDR3 coding sequence is TGTGCCAGCAGCTTTAAACCGGGGGGGCCTGGGGATACGCAGTATTTT. Looking up the rest from reference TRBV7-9 and TRBJ2-3 gives the full variable domain: DTGVSQNPRHKITKRGQNVTFRCDPISEHNRLYWYRQTLGQGPEFLTYFQNEAQLEKSRLLSDRFSAERPKGSFSTLEIQRTEQGDSAMYLCASSFKPGGPGDTQYFGPGTRLTVL.

The V call is TRBV5-8, the J call TRBJ1-3, with a tentative D call TRBD1 (5 bases). CDR3 length equals 16 residues. The V end lost 2 bases, the J end lost 0 bases, and 12 bases lay between the germline ends. Per the germline V gene, CDR1 is SGHTS and CDR2 is YDEGEE. Here the CDR3 DNA reads TGTGCCAGCAGCTTAGTTGACAGAAGCTCTGGAAACACCATATATTTT. Amino acids: CASSLVDRSSGNTIYF.